This T cell receptor beta chain emerged from a study of blood T cells in healthy people across ages. Overall study findings and caveats: Older age went with lower TCR beta diversity per million T cells, in a roughly linear way.

A second about 6 to 12 cycle PCR used barcoded and J-beta primers. One entry per CDR3 protein results from TCRdb running MiXCR on the 5' RACE reads. The data show almost 1 million distinct CDR3 sequences, with 51% seen just once and over 20% held by the top ten. The germline gives CDR1 SGHRS, CDR2 YFSETQ. The CDR3 is 18 residues long. The V gene lost 1 base and the J gene lost 3 bases, with 23 bases spanning the gap. As regards this clonotype: What it binds is not known.

The V call is TRBV5-1, the J call TRBJ2-7; maybe TRBD1 (5 bases). The TCR originated in a woman aged 55-75 years in good health. Sequenced input: blood. CDR3 amino acids: CASSLIPSTGYIIYEQYF. CDR3 bases: TGCGCCAGCAGCTTGATACCCTCCACAGGATACATCATCTACGAGCAGTACTTC.